This T cell receptor beta chain was documented in a study of identical twins. Template switching introduced a universal primer site, and the cDNA bore unique molecular identifiers. TCRdb redid the calling of the 5' RACE reads with MiXCR, one entry per CDR3 protein. The data hold about 240,000 distinct CDR3 sequences, with roughly an eighth observed a single time. Worth noting for this clonotype: No conserved phenylalanine or tryptophan ends this CDR3, so it is likely a read error.

Between the trimmed V and J ends, which lost 7 bases and 7 bases, there was a span of 6 bases. The CDR3 extends over 11 amino acids. Germline values: CDR1 SGHKS, CDR2 YYEKEE (reference sequence). These records were also assigned to another study, of yellow fever vaccine responses in identical twins.

The sequence came from a woman aged 18-29 years in good health. The sequencing sample was made of memory (CD45RO+) T cells sorted from blood. V gene TRBV5-5 combines with J gene TRBJ1-6; D gene uncertain. This CDR3 reads CASAGNSPLHL. The CDR3 nucleotides read TGTGCCAGCGCGGGAAATTCACCCCTCCACCTT.